This T cell receptor beta chain was sequenced for a study of blood T cells in healthy people across ages. This clonotype occurred a few times. Then a second PCR, running roughly 7 to 11 cycles, was carried out with a sample-barcoded 5' primer and a J-beta primer mix. Via MiXCR, TCRdb re-called the 5' RACE reads, giving one row per CDR3 protein. Counted here are approximately 780,000 distinct CDR3 sequences, about 26% occurring once; the ten biggest clones make up 2.5% to 3.5%. The V gene's germline CDR1 is SEHNR and CDR2 FQNEAQ (reference sequence). The CDR3 extends over 12 amino acids. V dropped 5 bases and J dropped 7 bases, with 9 bases sitting between them. This same sample was also part of a study on T cells of mothers and their children. From that second work: Donors comprised three healthy Caucasian mothers plus their six children.

The TCR was taken from a boy younger than 18 in good health. This rearrangement joins TRBV7-9 to TRBJ1-5; D is undetermined. The source material was blood. The DNA for the CDR3 is TGTGCCAGCAGCAGAGCAGACCAGCCCCAGCATTTT. It is translated as CASSRADQPQHF.